This entry concerns a single TCR beta chain. What it binds is unknown. This CDR3 spans 13 amino acids. V lost 0 bases, J lost 6 bases, and 9 bases lay in between. Germline values: CDR1 SGHRS, CDR2 YFSETQ. The source of the sample is a study of post-analysis software for immune sequencing data. Prepared TCR beta cDNA libraries contained unique molecular identifiers. The authors obtained roughly 550,000 cDNA molecules from about 0.94 to 9.7 million T cells. Using its own MiXCR run on the PCR reads, TCRdb lists one record per CDR3 protein. The table records roughly 670,000 distinct CDR3 sequences, 55% to 60% of them present only once. Study-wide findings and caveats: In patients, TRBV5-6, TRBV5-1 and TRBV20-1 belonged to about five TRBV segments found more frequently than in controls.

The material sequenced was blood. The receptor's source is a girl aged 2 to 10 with multiple sclerosis. This chain joins TRBV5-1 and TRBJ1-2; perhaps TRBD1 as D (5 bases). The DNA of the CDR3 is TGCGCCAGCAGCTTGGAGGGGACTGATGGCTACACCTTC. It translates to CASSLEGTDGYTF.